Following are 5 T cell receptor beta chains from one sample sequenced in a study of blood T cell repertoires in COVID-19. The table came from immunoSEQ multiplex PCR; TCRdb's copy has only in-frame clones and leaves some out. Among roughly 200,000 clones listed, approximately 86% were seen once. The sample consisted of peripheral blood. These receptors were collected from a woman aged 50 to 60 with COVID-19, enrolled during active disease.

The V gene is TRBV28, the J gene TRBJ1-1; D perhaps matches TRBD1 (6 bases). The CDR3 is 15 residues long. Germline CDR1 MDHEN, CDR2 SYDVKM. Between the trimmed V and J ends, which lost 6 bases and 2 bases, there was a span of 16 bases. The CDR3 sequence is CASSNPTGFNTEAFF. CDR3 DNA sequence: TGTGCCAGCAGCAATCCGACAGGATTTAACACTGAAGCTTTCTTT.

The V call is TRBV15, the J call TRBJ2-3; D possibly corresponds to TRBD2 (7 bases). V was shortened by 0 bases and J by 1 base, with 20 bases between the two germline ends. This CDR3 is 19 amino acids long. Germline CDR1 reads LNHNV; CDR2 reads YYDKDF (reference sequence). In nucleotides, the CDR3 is TGTGCCACCAGCAGAGATTACGGCGGGGGCGCCGTGGGCACAGATACGCAGTATTTT. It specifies CATSRDYGGGAVGTDTQYF.

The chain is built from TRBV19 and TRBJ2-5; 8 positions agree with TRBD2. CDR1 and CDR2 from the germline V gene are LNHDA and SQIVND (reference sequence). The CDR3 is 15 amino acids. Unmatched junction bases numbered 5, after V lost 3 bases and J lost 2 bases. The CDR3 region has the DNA TGTGCCAGTAGTATGGGCGGGGGGATACAAGAGACCCAGTACTTC. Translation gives CASSMGGGIQETQYF.

As DNA, the CDR3 is TGTGCCAGCACCGGGTCCTACGAGCAGTACTTC. Translating gives CASTGSYEQYF. V is TRBV2 and J is TRBJ2-7, with D unclear. Trimming removed 7 bases at V and 1 base at J, with 5 bases between. Germline lookup yields CDR1 SNHLY and CDR2 FYNNEI. The CDR3 sequence is 11 residues long.

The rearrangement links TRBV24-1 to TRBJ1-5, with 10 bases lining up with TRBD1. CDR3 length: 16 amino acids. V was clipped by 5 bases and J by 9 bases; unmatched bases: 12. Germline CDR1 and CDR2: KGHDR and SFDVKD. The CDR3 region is CATSGTGTGDLRPQHF. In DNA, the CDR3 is TGTGCCACCAGTGGGACCGGGACAGGGGATCTTCGGCCCCAGCATTTT.